The T cell receptor beta chain under discussion was sequenced for a study of T cell repertoires in cytomegalovirus infection. TCRdb redid the calling of the reads with MiXCR, one entry per CDR3 protein. The profile shows just over 300,000 distinct CDR3 sequences, 15% to 20% of them singletons. This CDR3 contains 17 residues. Per germline, CDR1 SGDLS and CDR2 YYNGEE. V lost 0 bases and J lost 2; bases outside the gene matches: 7. This clonotype was detected once. The specimen sequenced was PBMCs. The chain has TRBV9 and TRBJ2-5; 10 bases line up with TRBD2. The receptor comes from a human donor in good health (CMV status not recorded). Some clones in this sample may be carry-over from other donors' samples. The CDR3 spells CASSVGLSGGGQETQYF. CDR3 nucleotide sequence: TGTGCCAGCAGCGTAGGTTTGAGCGGGGGGGGACAAGAGACCCAGTACTTC.